A selection of T cell receptor beta chains follows, all from one sample in a study of CD8 T cells in ankylosing spondylitis. MiXCR was run by TCRdb on the 5' RACE reads, yielding one entry per CDR3 protein. Of some 250,000 distinct CDR3 sequences listed, under 30% were seen once; the top ten hold 0.5% to 0.65%. The sequenced material came from blood, either unsorted or a sorted T cell fraction (not recorded which). The source of these receptors is a male donor with ankylosing spondylitis or in good health (not recorded which). Each CDR3 is given with its conserved first and last residue. D genes are given only for firm matches. Not all rows give a size; the values are once, few, many and, for expanded clones, a class.

TRBV6-1	many	TRBJ1-2	.	TGTGCCAGCAGGGGGACGCGCTTGGATGGCTACACCTTC	CASRGTRLDGYTF
TRBV6-5	.	TRBJ2-3	TRBD2	TGTGCCAGCAGTTCAACCAATATTGGGGGGGTGGAGTATTTT	CASSSTNIGGVEYF
TRBV27	.	TRBJ1-4	.	TGTGCCAGCCGCTCAGGAGGGGATGATGAAAAACTGTTTTTT	CASRSGGDDEKLFF
TRBV20-1	many	TRBJ2-2	.	TGCAGTGCTAGAGCTCCGGGACCTAATCTTTACGGGGAGCTGTTTTTT	CSARAPGPNLYGELFF
TRBV27	.	TRBJ1-2	.	TGTGCCAGCAGTTTATGGGGGGGCTTCAGCTATGGCTACACCTTC	CASSLWGGFSYGYTF
TRBV12-3/TRBV12-4	.	TRBJ2-1	TRBD2	TGTGCCTGCAGTTTAGGGGGTCGGCTAGCGGGGGGAGGTGAGCAGTTCTTC	CACSLGGRLAGGGEQFF
TRBV10-3	.	TRBJ2-2	TRBD2	TGTGCCATCAGAGGAGGGGCGGGGGTGAAGGACACCGGGGAGCTGTTTTTT	CAIRGGAGVKDTGELFF
TRBV20-1	few	TRBJ1-2	.	TGCAGTGCTATCGAGGAGGGGGTCGGCTACACCTTC	CSAIEEGVGYTF
TRBV19	.	TRBJ2-7	.	TGTGCCAGTAGTATAGAGGAGTTTACGAGGCAGTACTTC	CASSIEEFTRQYF
TRBV5-4	.	TRBJ2-1	.	TGTGCCAGCAGCCCGGACTCAAGATCTAACAATGAGCAGTTCTTC	CASSPDSRSNNEQFF
TRBV29-1	few	TRBJ2-1	TRBD1	TGCAGCGTCCTGCCGAAAGGGGTACAGGGGTCCTACAATGAGCAGTTCTTC	CSVLPKGVQGSYNEQFF
TRBV5-1	.	TRBJ1-2	.	TGCGCCAGCAGCATACTGGACAGCTCCTATGGCTACACCTTC	CASSILDSSYGYTF
TRBV20-1	.	TRBJ1-2	.	TGCAGTGCCCGTGACAGCCTCTCTATGGACTACACCTTC	CSARDSLSMDYTF
TRBV29-1	.	TRBJ2-7	.	TGCAGCGGAGGGAACAGGGGAGGCTACGAGCAGTACTTC	CSGGNRGGYEQYF
TRBV12-3/TRBV12-4	.	TRBJ2-5	.	TGTGCCAGCAGTTTTTACGACCAAGAGACCCAGTACTTC	CASSFYDQETQYF
TRBV20-1	.	TRBJ2-2	.	TGCAGTGTGGAGCAAGGGGAGCTGTTTTTT	CSVEQGELFF
TRBV10-1	once	TRBJ2-5	.	TGCGCCAGCAGCATTCCTACAGGGCTTCAAGAGACCCAGTACTTC	CASSIPTGLQETQYF
TRBV20-1	few	TRBJ2-3	TRBD1	TGCAGTGCTAGGCCCGAAGAAAGGACAGGGTATCCGGGGACGCAGTATTTT	CSARPEERTGYPGTQYF
TRBV7-2	few	TRBJ1-1	.	TGTGCCAGCAGCCCTACAGGGTGGGGAACTGAAGCTTTCTTT	CASSPTGWGTEAFF
TRBV5-1	many	TRBJ2-3	.	TGCGCCAGCAGCTTCGAGGAAACGGGGATAGATACGCAGTATTTT	CASSFEETGIDTQYF